The 23 T cell receptor beta chains below all came from one sample that was sequenced in a study of T cell responses to AZD1222 COVID-19 vaccine. Measured with immunoSEQ multiplex PCR; TCRdb has only the in-frame clones, and not every one. The sample holds 70,000 to 95,000 clones; 90% are singletons and the top ten take around 4%. The sample consisted of peripheral blood, taken on day 0 of AZD1222 vaccination. The receptors shown here come from an adult in good health.

The chain uses TRBV7-3 and TRBJ1-1; D possibly corresponds to TRBD1 (6 bases). Trimming pared 1 base from V and 1 base from J, leaving 16 bases between. From germline, CDR1 is SGHTA and CDR2 FQGTGA. The CDR3 length is 17 residues. Written as DNA, the CDR3 is TGTGCCAGCAGCTTAAGGCCGCAGGGGCCAACGAACACTGAAGCTTTCTTT. Its protein product is CASSLRPQGPTNTEAFF.

This clone was detected once. J is TRBJ1-1 and V is TRBV19; the D gene is possibly TRBD1 (5 bases). Germline V gene lookup returns CDR1 LNHDA and CDR2 SQIVND (reference sequence). The CDR3 is made up of 19 amino acids. The ends were cut back, 4 bases at V and 0 bases at J, with 24 bases in the middle. This CDR3 reads CASSTIGGVPISMNTEAFF. As DNA, the CDR3 is TGTGCCAGTAGTACCATCGGGGGGGTCCCCATATCTATGAACACTGAAGCTTTCTTT. The entire variable domain, with the rest obtained from reference TRBV19 and TRBJ1-1, is as follows: DGGITQSPKYLFRKEGQNVTLSCEQNLNHDAMYWYRQDPGQGLRLIYYSQIVNDFQKGDIAEGYSVSREKKESFPLTVTSAQKNPTAFYLCASSTIGGVPISMNTEAFFGQGTRLTVV.

The chain employs TRBV3-1 (or the pseudogene TRBV3-2) and TRBJ2-1; possible D gene TRBD2, 5 bases. Germline V lookup: CDR1 LGHDT, CDR2 YNNKEL (reference sequence). This CDR3 comprises 14 residues. V lost 0 bases, J lost 7 bases, and 10 bases lay in between. The DNA of the CDR3 is TGTGCCAGCAGCCAAGATACACTAGGGAATGAGCAGTTCTTC. It translates to CASSQDTLGNEQFF.

The chain carries TRBV5-1 and TRBJ2-3; D is unclear. This CDR3 has 14 amino acids. Looked up from germline, CDR1 is SGHRS and CDR2 is YFSETQ. V lost 0 bases and J 5 bases, leaving 10 bases between the germline ends. The CDR3 spells CASSLVGTEDTQYF. DNA of the CDR3: TGCGCCAGCAGCTTGGTGGGCACAGAAGATACGCAGTATTTT.

This rearrangement joins TRBV6-5 to TRBJ2-3; D gene ambiguous. Per the germline V gene, CDR1 is MNHEY and CDR2 is SVGAGI. Deletions cut 8 bases from V and 0 bases from J, with 9 bases between. The CDR3 is 13 residues long. CDR3 nucleotide sequence: TGTGCCAGCGCGGTGCAAAGCACAGATACGCAGTATTTT. Its protein product is CASAVQSTDTQYF.

The rearrangement uses TRBV5-1 and TRBJ2-5, with D tentatively TRBD1 (5 bases). This CDR3 is built from 14 residues. The germline V gene has CDR1 SGHRS and CDR2 YFSETQ. V lost 3 bases and J 5 bases, leaving 14 bases between the germline ends. CDR3 sequence reads: CASSWGVGRETQYF. CDR3 coding DNA: TGCGCCAGCAGCTGGGGCGTCGGTAGGGAGACCCAGTACTTC.

For the CDR3, the DNA is TGCGCCAGCAGCTTGGGGGACGGGACAGCTTTACTGAACACTGAAGCTTTCTTT. The encoded protein is CASSLGDGTALLNTEAFF. J is TRBJ1-1 and V is TRBV5-1, with 7 bases lining up with TRBD1. Germline V gene data show CDR1 as SGHRS and CDR2 as YFSETQ. V was clipped by 0 bases and J by 0 bases; unmatched bases: 11. The CDR3 runs to 18 residues.

The gene calls are TRBV5-1 and TRBJ2-2; 8 bases align to TRBD1. V dropped 5 bases and J dropped 3; count of bases not matched to a gene: 3. There are 14 residues in the CDR3. Per germline, CDR1 SGHRS and CDR2 YFSETQ. CDR3 residues: CASSGQGYTGELFF. In nucleotides, the CDR3 is TGCGCCAGCAGTGGACAGGGATACACCGGGGAGCTGTTTTTT.

The sample holds one count of this clone. The J gene is TRBJ1-1, the V gene TRBV4-3, with D possibly matching TRBD1 (5 bases). The V gene's germline CDR1 is LGHNA and CDR2 YSLEER. With 0 bases removed from V and 4 bases from J, the gap between germline ends came to 12 bases. This CDR3 has 15 residues. CDR3 sequence reads: CASSQDLQGGTEAFF. Written as DNA, the CDR3 is TGCGCCAGCAGCCAAGATCTTCAGGGCGGCACTGAAGCTTTCTTT.

The chain uses TRBV6-5 and TRBJ2-7; the D gene is possibly TRBD1 (5 bases). The V and J ends lost 6 bases and 2 bases respectively, with 17 bases between them. The CDR3 covers 15 residues. CDR1 and CDR2 from the germline V gene are MNHEY and SVGAGI. The CDR3, as DNA: TGTGCCAGCAGCGGAAGGGGCGCCTTTACCTACGAGCAGTACTTC. Its translation: CASSGRGAFTYEQYF.

This clone appeared a single time. This chain links TRBV3-1 (or the pseudogene TRBV3-2) with TRBJ2-7; TRBD2 matches at 7 bases. V was pared by 6 bases and J by 4 bases, with 9 bases of the junction left unmatched. CDR3 length: 14 amino acids. The V gene's germline CDR1 is LGHDT and CDR2 YNNKEL (reference sequence). The CDR3 is CASRPGGGRYEQYF. CDR3 nucleotides: TGTGCCAGCAGACCTGGCGGGGGACGATACGAGCAGTACTTC.

The chain is built from TRBV29-1 and TRBJ1-1; D is undetermined. Trimming pared 6 bases from V and 2 bases from J, leaving 10 bases between. The CDR3 is 12 amino acids. The V gene's germline CDR1 is SQVTM and CDR2 ANQGSEA. The CDR3 sequence: CSVDQVNTEAFF. CDR3 bases: TGCAGCGTGGACCAGGTCAACACTGAAGCTTTCTTT.

Remarks on this clone: Its ends do not fully match the called genes, so a read error is possible. The chain is built from TRBV6-2 or TRBV6-3 and TRBJ2-4; 8 bases align to TRBD2. The CDR3 sequence is 17 residues long. The germline gives CDR1 MNHEY, CDR2 SVGEGT. CDR3 sequence (DNA): TGTGCCAGCACTTACGGGGTGGGGACTAGGGCCAAAAACATTCAGTACTTC. This codes for CASTYGVGTRAKNIQYF.

CDR3 nucleotides: TGTGCCAGCAGTGCCGGGTTGGGCGCGAGGCCCCAGCATTTT. Amino acid sequence: CASSAGLGARPQHF. The V gene is TRBV2, the J gene TRBJ1-5; D gene unclear. CDR3 length: 14 amino acids. Germline values: CDR1 SNHLY, CDR2 FYNNEI. V was pared by 4 bases and J by 9 bases, with 16 bases between.

This rearrangement joins TRBV4-2 to TRBJ2-3; possibly TRBD1 for D (5 bases). Per germline, CDR1 LGHNA and CDR2 YNFKEQ. V shed 3 bases and J shed 2 bases, with 6 bases lying between them. The CDR3 runs 13 residues. CDR3 coding DNA: TGTGCCAGCAGCCAGGACACCACAGATACGCAGTATTTT. As protein: CASSQDTTDTQYF.

The V gene is TRBV7-2, the J gene TRBJ1-5; tentatively, D is TRBD1 (5 bases). The V end was cut by 0 bases, the J end by 5 bases, with 14 bases between. The CDR3 covers 16 residues. Germline CDR1 SGHTA, CDR2 FQGNSA. The CDR3 here is CASSLAIGGVDQPQHF. In nucleotides, the CDR3 is TGTGCCAGCAGCTTAGCGATCGGGGGTGTGGATCAGCCCCAGCATTTT.

V and J are TRBV6-4 and TRBJ2-1; 7 bases match TRBD2. The V gene end was trimmed by 4 bases and the J gene end by 10 bases; junction bases not matched to a gene: 10. The CDR3 is made up of 14 amino acids. Germline V CDR1 and CDR2: MRHNA, SNTAGT. The CDR3 spells CASSAAGLGWEQFF. Written as DNA, the CDR3 is TGTGCCAGCAGTGCAGCGGGACTCGGTTGGGAGCAGTTCTTC.

The rearrangement uses TRBV30 and TRBJ1-2; D ambiguous. This CDR3 spans 13 amino acids. Germline V gene lookup returns CDR1 GTSNPN and CDR2 SVGIG (reference sequence). V lost 0 bases, J lost 3 bases, and 8 bases lay in between. The CDR3 protein is CAWSVREHYGYTF. As DNA, the CDR3 is TGTGCCTGGAGTGTAAGGGAGCACTATGGCTACACCTTC.

The V and J genes are TRBV5-5 and TRBJ1-2, with D possibly TRBD1 on 5 matching bases. The V and J ends lost 5 bases and 3 bases respectively, with 17 bases between them. CDR1 SGHKS and CDR2 YYEKEE come from the germline V gene (reference sequence). This CDR3 comprises 15 residues. CDR3 residues: CASRPGTGEYYGYTF. In DNA, the CDR3 is TGTGCCAGCAGGCCCGGGACCGGAGAGTACTATGGCTACACCTTC.

Notes on this clone: The junction and the germline gene differ at one end; a read error may be behind it. The V gene is TRBV6-6, the J gene TRBJ1-5; 10 bases match TRBD1. Germline V CDR1 and CDR2: MNHNY, SVGAGI (reference sequence). The CDR3 runs 16 residues. CDR3 sequence: CPSRRQGARSNQPQHF. As DNA, the CDR3 is TGTCCCAGCAGACGACAGGGGGCCCGTAGCAATCAGCCCCAGCATTTT.

This clone was detected a few times. The rearrangement links TRBV7-8 to TRBJ1-2, with 11 bases that match TRBD1. The length of the CDR3 is 17 residues. After removal of 5 bases from V and 7 bases from J, the junction contained 15 bases not matched to a gene. The germline gives CDR1 SGHVS, CDR2 FQNEAQ. DNA of the CDR3: TGTGCCAGCAGCCGCTGGAGTAGGGACAGGGGGATTTCTGGCTACACCTTC. Translated, it gives CASSRWSRDRGISGYTF. The complete variable domain, with remaining parts taken from reference TRBV7-8 and TRBJ1-2, reads GAGVSQSPRYKVAKRGQDVALRCDPISGHVSLFWYQQALGQGPEFLTYFQNEAQLDKSGLPSDRFFAERPEGSVSTLKIQRTQQEDSAVYLCASSRWSRDRGISGYTFGSGTRLTVV.

The chain couples TRBV20-1 to TRBJ2-1; D remains unclear. V lost 3 bases to trimming and J lost 3 bases, with 3 bases between them. The CDR3 totals 11 residues. From germline, CDR1 is DFQATT and CDR2 SNEGSKA (reference sequence). DNA of the CDR3: TGCAGTGCTAGCCGCTACAATGAGCAGTTCTTC. Amino acids: CSASRYNEQFF.

This clone appeared once. The chain uses TRBV11-1 and TRBJ2-5; no clear D. Germline V gene lookup returns CDR1 SGHAT and CDR2 FQDESV (reference sequence). Deletions cut 4 bases from V and 5 bases from J, with 17 bases between. The CDR3 is made up of 15 amino acids. CDR3 nucleotide sequence: TGTGCCAGCAGCTCGCGCCTGATTAGTCGGGAGACCCAGTACTTC. Its translation: CASSSRLISRETQYF.